These 6 T cell receptor beta chains originate from one sample sequenced in a study of post-analysis software for immune sequencing data. Study-level findings and limits: Controls had lower frequencies than patients of roughly five TRBV segments, which included TRBV5-6, TRBV5-1 and TRBV20-1.

Their cognate antigens are unknown. cDNA libraries for TCR beta contained unique molecular identifiers. TCRdb independently ran MiXCR on the PCR reads; one entry per CDR3 protein. The sample comprises fewer than 550,000 distinct CDR3 sequences, around 31% of which are singletons, and approximately 6% rests with the top ten. The source material was blood. The receptors were sampled from a girl aged 2 to 17 with multiple sclerosis.

V and J are TRBV12-5 and TRBJ2-3; D is possibly TRBD2 (5 bases). The CDR3 loop spans 19 amino acids. The germline CDR1 and CDR2 sequences are LGHNT and FRNRAP. V was pared by 0 bases and J by 2 bases, with 21 bases between. DNA for the CDR3: TGTGCTAGTGGTTTGGTCCTCCCGAGGGCCGTCGCCACCACAGATACGCAGTATTTT. Translated, it gives CASGLVLPRAVATTDTQYF.

This clonotype was seen a few times. This sequence joins TRBV20-1 and TRBJ2-6; no definite D call. V was cut by 5 bases and J by 0 bases, with 5 bases left in between. Germline CDR1 is DFQATT and CDR2 is SNEGSKA (reference sequence). This CDR3 comprises 13 residues. This CDR3 is CSAYPSGANVLTF. The DNA of the CDR3 is TGCAGTGCTTATCCCTCTGGGGCCAACGTCCTGACTTTC.

This chain joins TRBV11-2 and TRBJ2-2; D possibly corresponds to TRBD2 (5 bases). Germline assignment: CDR1 SGHAT and CDR2 FQNNGV. The CDR3 is 16 residues long. The V end was cut by 2 bases, the J end by 1 base, with 11 bases between. The CDR3 sequence is CASSLSGGGNTGELFF. In DNA form, the CDR3 reads TGTGCCAGCAGCTTATCGGGCGGAGGGAACACCGGGGAGCTGTTTTTT.

The chain couples TRBV5-1 to TRBJ2-1; 12 bases align to TRBD2. Losses at the gene ends were 5 bases for V and 1 base for J; bases not matched to a gene: 7. The CDR3 loop spans 17 amino acids. The germline CDR1 and CDR2 sequences are SGHRS and YFSETQ. The CDR3 region is CASSFLAGGPSYNEQFF. CDR3 DNA: TGCGCCAGCAGTTTCCTAGCGGGGGGGCCGTCCTACAATGAGCAGTTCTTC.

V gene TRBV4-1 combines with J gene TRBJ1-4, with 7 positions matching TRBD1. Germline CDR1 MGHRA, CDR2 YSYEKL. The ends lost 5 bases at V and 5 bases at J; junction bases unmatched: 5. The CDR3 totals 14 residues. The CDR3 sequence: CASSGRQGNEKLFF. The DNA of the CDR3 is TGCGCCAGCAGCGGACGACAGGGAAATGAAAAACTGTTTTTT.

This clonotype was found a few times. This chain joins TRBV12-3 or TRBV12-4 and TRBJ2-6; 7 bases match TRBD1. The CDR3 has 17 residues. The junction had 7 bases not matched to a gene; V was cut back by 5 bases and J by 0 bases. CDR3 region: CASSPRDRHSGANVLTF. The CDR3 DNA sequence: TGTGCCAGCAGTCCCCGGGACAGACACTCTGGGGCCAACGTCCTGACTTTC.